The sequence of this T cell receptor beta chain was determined in a study of T cell responses to AZD1222 COVID-19 vaccine. Study-level points and caveats: After the peak T cell response, and only then, were repertoires sampled. Spike-specific TCR repertoires showed rising breadth and depth after two AZD1222 doses. Females made up more of the donors, who were largely white British, and clonal diversity may have come out too low.

Clones were sequenced by immunoSEQ multiplex PCR, and TCRdb holds only the in-frame ones, with some missing. Of some 130,000 clones in the sample, around nine tenths were seen once. The germline V gene has CDR1 SGHNT and CDR2 YYREEE (reference sequence). V lost 4 bases and J lost 3, with 14 bases in between. This CDR3 is built from 16 residues. A note on this clone: What it binds is unknown.

The receptor's source is an adult in good health. This sequence joins TRBV5-4 and TRBJ2-6; a possible D gene is TRBD1 (7 bases). This specimen consisted of peripheral blood, obtained on day 0 of AZD1222 vaccination. The CDR3: CASSGGGGNGANVLTF. DNA for the CDR3: TGTGCCAGCAGCGGAGGGGGCGGGAATGGGGCCAACGTCCTGACTTTC.